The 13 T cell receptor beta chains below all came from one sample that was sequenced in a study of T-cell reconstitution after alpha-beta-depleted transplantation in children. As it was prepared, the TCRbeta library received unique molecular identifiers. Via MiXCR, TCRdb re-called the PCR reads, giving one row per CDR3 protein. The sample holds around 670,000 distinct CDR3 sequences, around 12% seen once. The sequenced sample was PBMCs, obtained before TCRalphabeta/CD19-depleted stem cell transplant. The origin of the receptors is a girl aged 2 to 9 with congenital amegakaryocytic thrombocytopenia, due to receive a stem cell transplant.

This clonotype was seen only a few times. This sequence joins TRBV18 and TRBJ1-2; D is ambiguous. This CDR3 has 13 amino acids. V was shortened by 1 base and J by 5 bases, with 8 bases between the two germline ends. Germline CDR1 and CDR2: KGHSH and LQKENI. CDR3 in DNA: TGTGCCAGCTCACCACGGACTCAGTATGGCTACACCTTC. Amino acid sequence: CASSPRTQYGYTF.

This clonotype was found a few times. CDR3 nucleotide sequence: TGCAGTGCTACGTCAGGGGTAGCGGGTGTAGATACGCAGTATTTT. It yields the protein CSATSGVAGVDTQYF. The chain has TRBV20-1 and TRBJ2-3; the D gene is possibly TRBD2 (7 bases). V lost 4 bases and J lost 5, with 19 bases in between. Germline values: CDR1 DFQATT, CDR2 SNEGSKA (reference sequence). This CDR3 has 15 residues.

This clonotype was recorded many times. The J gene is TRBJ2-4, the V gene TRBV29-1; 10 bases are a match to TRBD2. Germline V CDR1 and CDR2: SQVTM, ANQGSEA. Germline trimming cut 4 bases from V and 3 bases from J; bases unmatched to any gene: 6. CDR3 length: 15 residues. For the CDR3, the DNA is TGCAGCGTTGTAAGCGGGAGGGCCAGCAAAAACATTCAGTACTTC. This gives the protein CSVVSGRASKNIQYF.

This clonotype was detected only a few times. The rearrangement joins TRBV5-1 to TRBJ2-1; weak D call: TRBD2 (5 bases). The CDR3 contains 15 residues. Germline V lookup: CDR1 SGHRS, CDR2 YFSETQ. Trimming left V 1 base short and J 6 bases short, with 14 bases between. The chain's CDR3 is CASSLTSPRVNEQFF. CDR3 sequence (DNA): TGCGCCAGCAGCTTGACTAGTCCTCGAGTCAATGAGCAGTTCTTC.

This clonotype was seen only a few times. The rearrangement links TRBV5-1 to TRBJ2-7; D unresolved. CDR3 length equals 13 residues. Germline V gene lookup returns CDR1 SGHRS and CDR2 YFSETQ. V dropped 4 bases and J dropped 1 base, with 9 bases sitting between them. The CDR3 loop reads CASSPSLSYEQYF. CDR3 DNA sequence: TGCGCCAGCAGCCCGTCACTTTCCTACGAGCAGTACTTC.

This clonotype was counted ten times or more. CDR3 sequence reads: CSVEVPWGYGYTF. The CDR3 DNA reads as TGCAGCGTTGAAGTCCCCTGGGGCTATGGCTACACCTTC. The J gene is TRBJ1-2, the V gene TRBV29-1; D is unresolved. The V gene lost 1 base and the J gene lost 4 bases, with 10 bases spanning the gap. The CDR3 runs 13 residues. Germline V gives CDR1 SQVTM, CDR2 ANQGSEA.

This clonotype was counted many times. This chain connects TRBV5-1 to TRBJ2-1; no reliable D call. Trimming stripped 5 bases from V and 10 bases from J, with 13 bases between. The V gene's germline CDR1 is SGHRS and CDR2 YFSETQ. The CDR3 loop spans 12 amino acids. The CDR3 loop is CASSGFLVEQFF. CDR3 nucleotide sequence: TGCGCCAGCAGTGGGTTCCTCGTGGAGCAGTTCTTC.

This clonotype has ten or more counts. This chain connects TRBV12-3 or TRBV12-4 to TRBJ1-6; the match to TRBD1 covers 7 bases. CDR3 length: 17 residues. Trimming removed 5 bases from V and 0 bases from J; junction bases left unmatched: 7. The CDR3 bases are TGTGCCAGCAGTCCCTGGACAGGTAGCTCCTATAATTCACCCCTCCACTTT. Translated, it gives CASSPWTGSSYNSPLHF.

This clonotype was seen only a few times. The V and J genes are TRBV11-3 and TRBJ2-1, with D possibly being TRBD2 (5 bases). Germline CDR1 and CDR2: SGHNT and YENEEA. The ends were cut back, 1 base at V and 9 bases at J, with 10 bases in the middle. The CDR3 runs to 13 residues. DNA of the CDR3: TGTGCCAGCAGCTTAGTTACCGGGGTTGAGCAGTTCTTC. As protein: CASSLVTGVEQFF.

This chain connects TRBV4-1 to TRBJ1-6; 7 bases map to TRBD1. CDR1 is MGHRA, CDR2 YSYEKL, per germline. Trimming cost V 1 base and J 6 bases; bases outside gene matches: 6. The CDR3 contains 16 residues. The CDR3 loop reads CASSQVQGEANSPLHF. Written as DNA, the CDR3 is TGCGCCAGCAGCCAAGTTCAGGGGGAGGCTAATTCACCCCTCCACTTT.

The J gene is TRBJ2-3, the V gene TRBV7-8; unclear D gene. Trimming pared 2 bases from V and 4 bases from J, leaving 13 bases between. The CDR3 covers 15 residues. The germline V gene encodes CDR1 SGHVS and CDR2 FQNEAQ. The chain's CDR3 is CASSLLVAEADTQYF. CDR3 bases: TGTGCCAGCAGCTTACTTGTGGCGGAAGCAGATACGCAGTATTTT.

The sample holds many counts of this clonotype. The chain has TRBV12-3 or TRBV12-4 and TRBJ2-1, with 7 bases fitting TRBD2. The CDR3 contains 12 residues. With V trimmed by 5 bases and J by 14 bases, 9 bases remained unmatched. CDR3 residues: CASSPPGLEEFF. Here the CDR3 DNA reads TGTGCCAGCAGTCCACCTGGACTAGAAGAGTTCTTC.

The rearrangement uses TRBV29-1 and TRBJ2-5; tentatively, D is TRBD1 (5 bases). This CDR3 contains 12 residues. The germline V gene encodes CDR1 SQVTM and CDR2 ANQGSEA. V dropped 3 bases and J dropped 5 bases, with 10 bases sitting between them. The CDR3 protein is CSVDRVGETQYF. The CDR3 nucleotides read TGCAGCGTTGACAGGGTGGGGGAGACCCAGTACTTC.